This T cell receptor beta chain was captured by sequencing in a study of T cell repertoires in cytomegalovirus infection. TCRdb processed the reads anew with MiXCR; each CDR3 protein has one entry. The table includes about 770,000 distinct CDR3 sequences, about 27% detected once. Germline CDR1 MDHEN, CDR2 SYDVKM. Trimming cost V 3 bases and J 6 bases; bases outside gene matches: 8. The CDR3 contains 15 residues. A word on this clonotype: Its antigen is unknown.

The sequence was collected from a human donor in good health (CMV status not recorded). Some clones in this sample may be carry-over from other donors' samples. This chain uses TRBV28 with TRBJ2-1; TRBD1 matches at 7 bases. This sample comprised cultured CD8+ T cells from PBMCs, obtained from culture after CMV antigen stimulation. DNA for the CDR3: TGTGCCAGCAGTTTTGACAGGGTGGGAAGCAATGAGCAGTTCTTC. Protein product: CASSFDRVGSNEQFF.